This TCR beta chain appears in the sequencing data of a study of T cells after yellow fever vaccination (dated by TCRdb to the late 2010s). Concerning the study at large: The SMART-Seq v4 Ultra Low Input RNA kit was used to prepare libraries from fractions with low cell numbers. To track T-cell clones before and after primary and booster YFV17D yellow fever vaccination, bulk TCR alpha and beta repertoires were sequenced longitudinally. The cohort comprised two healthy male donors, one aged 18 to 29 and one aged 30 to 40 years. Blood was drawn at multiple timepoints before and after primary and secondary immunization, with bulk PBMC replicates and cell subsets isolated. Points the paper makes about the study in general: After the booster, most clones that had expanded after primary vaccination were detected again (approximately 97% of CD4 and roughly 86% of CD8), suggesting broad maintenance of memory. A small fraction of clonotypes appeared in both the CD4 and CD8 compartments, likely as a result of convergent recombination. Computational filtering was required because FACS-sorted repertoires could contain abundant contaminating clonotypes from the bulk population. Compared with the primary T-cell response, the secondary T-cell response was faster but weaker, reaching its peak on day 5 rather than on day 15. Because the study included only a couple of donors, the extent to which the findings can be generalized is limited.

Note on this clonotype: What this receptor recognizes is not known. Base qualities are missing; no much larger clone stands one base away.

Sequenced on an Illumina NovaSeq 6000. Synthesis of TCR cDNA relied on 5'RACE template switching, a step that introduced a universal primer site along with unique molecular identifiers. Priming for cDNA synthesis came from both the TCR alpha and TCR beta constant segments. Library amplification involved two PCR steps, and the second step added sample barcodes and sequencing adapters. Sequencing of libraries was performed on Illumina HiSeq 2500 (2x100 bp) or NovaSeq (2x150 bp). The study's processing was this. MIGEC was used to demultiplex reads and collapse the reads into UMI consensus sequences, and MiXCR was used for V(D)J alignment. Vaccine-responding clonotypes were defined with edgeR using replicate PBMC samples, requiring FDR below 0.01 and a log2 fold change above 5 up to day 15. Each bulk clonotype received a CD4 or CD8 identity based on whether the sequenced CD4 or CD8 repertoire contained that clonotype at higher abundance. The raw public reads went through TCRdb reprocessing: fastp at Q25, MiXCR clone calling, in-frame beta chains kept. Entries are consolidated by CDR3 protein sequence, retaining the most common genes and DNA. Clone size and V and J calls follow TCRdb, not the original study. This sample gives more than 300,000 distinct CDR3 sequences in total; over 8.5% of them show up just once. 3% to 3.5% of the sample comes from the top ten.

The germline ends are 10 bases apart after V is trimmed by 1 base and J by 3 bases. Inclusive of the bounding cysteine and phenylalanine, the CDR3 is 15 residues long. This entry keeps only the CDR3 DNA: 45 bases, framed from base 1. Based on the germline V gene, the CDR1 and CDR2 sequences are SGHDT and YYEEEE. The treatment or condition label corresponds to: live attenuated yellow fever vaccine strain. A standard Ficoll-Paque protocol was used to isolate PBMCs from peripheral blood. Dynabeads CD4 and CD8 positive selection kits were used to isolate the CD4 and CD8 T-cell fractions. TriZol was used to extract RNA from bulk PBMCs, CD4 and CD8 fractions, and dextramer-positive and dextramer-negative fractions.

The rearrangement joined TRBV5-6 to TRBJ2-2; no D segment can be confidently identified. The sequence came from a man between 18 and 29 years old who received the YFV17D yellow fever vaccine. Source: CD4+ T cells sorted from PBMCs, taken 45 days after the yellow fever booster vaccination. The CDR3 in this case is CASSLFLADTGELFF. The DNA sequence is TGTGCCAGCAGCTTGTTCCTCGCGGACACCGGGGAGCTGTTTTTT.